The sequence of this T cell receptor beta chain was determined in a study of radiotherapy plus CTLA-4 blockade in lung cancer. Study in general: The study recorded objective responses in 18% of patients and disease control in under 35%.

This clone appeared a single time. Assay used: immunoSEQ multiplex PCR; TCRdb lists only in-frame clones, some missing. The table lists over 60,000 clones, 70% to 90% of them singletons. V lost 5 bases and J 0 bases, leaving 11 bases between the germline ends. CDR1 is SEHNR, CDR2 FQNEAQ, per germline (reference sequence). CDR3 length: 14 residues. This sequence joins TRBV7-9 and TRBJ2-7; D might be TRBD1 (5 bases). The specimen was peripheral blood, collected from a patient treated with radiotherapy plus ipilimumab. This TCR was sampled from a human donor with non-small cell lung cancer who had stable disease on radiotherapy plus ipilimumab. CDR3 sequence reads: CASSIQGSSYEQYF. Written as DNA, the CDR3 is TGTGCCAGCAGCATTCAGGGCAGCTCCTACGAGCAGTACTTC.